The 18 T cell receptor beta chains reported below all come from one sample, sequenced in a study of blood T cell repertoires in COVID-19 (TCRdb year 2020). The library came from the immunoSEQ multiplex PCR assay. As stored in TCRdb, this immuneACCESS dataset retains in-frame rearrangements with V and J assigned. A fraction of the clones does not appear; measured against another copy, unresolved V genes explain less than half of the discrepancy, and the remainder lacks a known reason. A total of under 150,000 clones appear in this sample, around 80% of them only once. About 2% of the sample lies in the top ten. Material for sequencing was peripheral blood. The receptors come from a man in his 70s with acute or convalescent COVID-19.

A few counts support this clone. The chain recombines TRBV6-1 with TRBJ1-2; the match to TRBD1 covers 10 bases. Trimming removed 0 bases from V and 4 bases from J; junction bases left unmatched: 2. In germline, CDR1 is MNHNS, CDR2 SASEGT. This CDR3 comprises 15 residues. The CDR3 nucleotides are TGTGCCAGCAGTGAAGCGGGACAGGGGAGCTATGGCTACACCTTC. It encodes CASSEAGQGSYGYTF.

This rearrangement joins TRBV2 to TRBJ2-7; D might be TRBD1 (6 bases). V shed 5 bases and J shed 0 bases, with 11 bases lying between them. The CDR3 has 14 residues. The germline CDR1 and CDR2 sequences are SNHLY and FYNNEI. DNA for the CDR3: TGTGCCAGCAGTCTACAGGGCAACTCCTACGAGCAGTACTTC. It yields the protein CASSLQGNSYEQYF. Together with reference TRBV2 and TRBJ2-7, the CDR3 gives the full variable domain: EPEVTQTPSHQVTQMGQEVILRCVPISNHLYFYWYRQILGQKVEFLVSFYNNEISEKSEIFDDQFSVERPDGSNFTLKIRSTKLEDSAMYFCASSLQGNSYEQYFGPGTRLTVT.

V gene TRBV19 combines with J gene TRBJ1-2, with 7 bases matching TRBD1. CDR3 length: 16 amino acids. With 4 bases clipped from V and 0 bases from J, the junction kept 8 bases outside the gene matches. Per germline, CDR1 LNHDA and CDR2 SQIVND (reference sequence). The CDR3 protein is CASSTPGQSANYGYTF. The CDR3 coding sequence is TGTGCCAGTAGTACTCCGGGACAGTCAGCTAACTATGGCTACACCTTC. The full variable domain, completed using reference TRBV19 and TRBJ1-2, is DGGITQSPKYLFRKEGQNVTLSCEQNLNHDAMYWYRQDPGQGLRLIYYSQIVNDFQKGDIAEGYSVSREKKESFPLTVTSAQKNPTAFYLCASSTPGQSANYGYTFGSGTRLTVV.

The genes are TRBV9 and TRBJ1-3; D is possibly TRBD1 (5 bases). The CDR3 spans 16 residues. The ends were cut back, 3 bases at V and 8 bases at J, with 21 bases in the middle. Germline CDR1 SGDLS, CDR2 YYNGEE. This CDR3 reads CASSADRGAGWDTIYF. CDR3 coding DNA: TGTGCCAGCAGCGCGGATAGGGGTGCCGGGTGGGACACCATATATTTT.

The rearrangement links TRBV18 to TRBJ1-4, with D possibly being TRBD1 (5 bases). Trimming took 5 bases from V and 5 from J, leaving 15 bases between them. The CDR3 consists of 15 residues. CDR1 KGHSH and CDR2 LQKENI come from the germline V gene. Written as DNA, the CDR3 is TGTGCCAGCTCAAACCAGCAGGCAGGGAATGAAAAACTGTTTTTT. This sequence encodes CASSNQQAGNEKLFF. The full variable domain, with the rest looked up from reference TRBV18 and TRBJ1-4, is NAGVMQNPRHLVRRRGQEARLRCSPMKGHSHVYWYRQLPEEGLKFMVYLQKENIIDESGMPKERFSAEFPKEGPSILRIQQVVRGDSAAYFCASSNQQAGNEKLFFGSGTQLSVL.

There are a few counts of this clone. The J gene is TRBJ1-5, the V gene TRBV5-1; D call uncertain. The V end lost 0 bases, the J end lost 4 bases, and 8 bases lay between the germline ends. CDR3 length equals 14 residues. Per germline, CDR1 SGHRS and CDR2 YFSETQ. The CDR3 nucleotides are TGCGCCAGCAGCTTGGCAGGATTAAATCAGCCCCAGCATTTT. Translated, it gives CASSLAGLNQPQHF.

This chain connects TRBV19 to TRBJ2-1; 12 bases are shared with TRBD2. With V trimmed by 3 bases and J by 8 bases, 5 bases remained unmatched. Germline loops: CDR1 LNHDA, CDR2 SQIVND (reference sequence). This CDR3 is 15 amino acids long. The CDR3 reads CASSMTSGGGYEQFF. CDR3 bases: TGTGCCAGTAGTATGACTAGCGGGGGAGGATATGAGCAGTTCTTC. The variable domain in full, with the rest retrieved from reference TRBV19 and TRBJ2-1, is DGGITQSPKYLFRKEGQNVTLSCEQNLNHDAMYWYRQDPGQGLRLIYYSQIVNDFQKGDIAEGYSVSREKKESFPLTVTSAQKNPTAFYLCASSMTSGGGYEQFFGPGTRLTVL.

The rearrangement uses TRBV4-2 and TRBJ2-6; D uncertain. Germline V gene lookup returns CDR1 LGHNA and CDR2 YNFKEQ. This CDR3 has 16 amino acids. Deletions cut 0 bases from V and 0 bases from J, with 6 bases between. This CDR3 is CASSQDRVSGANVLTF. DNA for the CDR3: TGTGCCAGCAGCCAAGATCGGGTCTCTGGGGCCAACGTCCTGACTTTC.

This chain connects TRBV5-5 to TRBJ1-2, with 7 positions matching TRBD1. V lost 2 bases and J lost 7; bases outside the gene matches: 11. CDR1 and CDR2 (germline): SGHKS, YYEKEE (reference sequence). The CDR3 covers 15 residues. DNA for the CDR3: TGTGCCAGCAGCTTAAGAGGACAGGCGACCTCTGGCTACACCTTC. It codes for CASSLRGQATSGYTF.

The chain uses TRBV6-5 and TRBJ2-6; the match to TRBD1 covers 7 bases. CDR3 length equals 15 residues. Germline CDR1 reads MNHEY; CDR2 reads SVGAGI. V was pared by 7 bases and J by 0 bases, with 3 bases of the junction left unmatched. The CDR3 DNA reads TGTGCCAGCACCAGGGACAGCTCTGGGGCCAACGTCCTGACTTTC. Amino acids: CASTRDSSGANVLTF.

The chain is built from TRBV5-1 and TRBJ2-3; 7 bases are shared with TRBD1. This CDR3 comprises 16 residues. Trimming at V came to 0 bases and at J to 0 bases, leaving 4 bases not matched to a gene. In germline, CDR1 is SGHRS, CDR2 YFSETQ. The CDR3, as DNA: TGCGCCAGCAGCTTGGGTGGACAGGCCAGCACAGATACGCAGTATTTT. This gives the protein CASSLGGQASTDTQYF. Variable domain in full (rest from reference TRBV5-1 and TRBJ2-3): KAGVTQTPRYLIKTRGQQVTLSCSPISGHRSVSWYQQTPGQGLQFLFEYFSETQRNKGNFPGRFSGRQFSNSRSEMNVSTLELGDSALYLCASSLGGQASTDTQYFGPGTRLTVL.

The V gene is TRBV10-3, the J gene TRBJ1-6, with D possibly TRBD1 on 5 matching bases. Trimming cost V 2 bases and J 8 bases, with 13 bases left between them. Germline lookup yields CDR1 ENHRY and CDR2 SYGVKD. The CDR3 has 15 residues. The CDR3 loop reads CAISEIMTAYSPLHF. The DNA of the CDR3 is TGTGCCATCAGTGAGATAATGACAGCTTATTCACCCCTCCACTTT.

The chain employs TRBV5-1 and TRBJ2-1; 8 positions agree with TRBD2. Trimming cost V 6 bases and J 10 bases; bases outside gene matches: 12. The CDR3 extends over 14 amino acids. Germline CDR1 reads SGHRS; CDR2 reads YFSETQ. The CDR3, as DNA: TGCGCCAGCAAGAGAAGCGGGGGAGGAGAGGAGCAGTTCTTC. Translated: CASKRSGGGEEQFF.

The V and J genes are TRBV7-9 and TRBJ1-5; 7 bases line up with TRBD1. This CDR3 has 14 residues. The J segment lost 7 bases and the V segment lost 5 bases, leaving 8 bases of the junction unmatched. Germline V gene data show CDR1 as SEHNR and CDR2 as FQNEAQ (reference sequence). The CDR3 region is CASSPGQSTQPQHF. DNA for the CDR3: TGTGCCAGCAGCCCGGGACAGTCGACGCAGCCCCAGCATTTT.

A single count supports this clone. This sequence joins TRBV11-2 and TRBJ1-3, with TRBD1 as a possible D gene (6 bases). This CDR3 is built from 16 residues. The germline CDR1 and CDR2 sequences are SGHAT and FQNNGV. The V end lost 2 bases, the J end lost 1 base, and 12 bases lay between the germline ends. CDR3 amino acids: CASSLQGPASGNTIYF. CDR3 bases: TGTGCCAGCAGCTTACAGGGGCCGGCTTCTGGAAACACCATATATTTT.

As regards this clone: A junction end diverges from the germline sequence, so it may reflect a read error. The chain links TRBV12-5 to TRBJ1-1; 7 bases are a match to TRBD1. The CDR3 spans 12 residues. From germline, CDR1 is LGHNT and CDR2 FRNRAP. As DNA, the CDR3 is TGTGCTAGTGGTCCCGCCGGGACAGCCTCTCTCTTT. It is translated as CASGPAGTASLF.

The chain carries TRBV19 and TRBJ1-3; D gene ambiguous. Trimming cost V 3 bases and J 0 bases, with 3 bases left between them. Germline assignment: CDR1 LNHDA and CDR2 SQIVND (reference sequence). The CDR3 is made up of 13 amino acids. CDR3 nucleotide sequence: TGTGCCAGTAGTATCTCCTCTGGAAACACCATATATTTT. This gives the protein CASSISSGNTIYF.

This chain connects TRBV5-1 to TRBJ2-3; 13 bases line up with TRBD2. Germline trimming cut 4 bases from V and 8 bases from J; bases unmatched to any gene: 10. Germline V CDR1 and CDR2: SGHRS, YFSETQ. The length of the CDR3 is 16 residues. The CDR3 region has the DNA TGCGCCAGCAGCGTCGGGACTAGCGGGAATCCAGGTACGCAGTATTTT. Its translation: CASSVGTSGNPGTQYF.